One sample yielded the 10 T cell receptor beta chains listed below, sequenced in a study of blood T cell repertoires in COVID-19. Sequencing used immunoSEQ multiplex PCR; TCRdb keeps in-frame clones, though not all of them. The table shows roughly 380,000 clones, with about 85% occurring only once. The material sequenced was peripheral blood. The receptors shown here come from a woman younger than 30 with acute or convalescent COVID-19.

The chain carries TRBV6-5 and TRBJ1-1; 7 nucleotides match TRBD1. Trimming at V came to 8 bases and at J to 1 base, leaving 10 bases not matched to a gene. The germline gives CDR1 MNHEY, CDR2 SVGAGI. The CDR3 extends over 15 amino acids. DNA for the CDR3: TGTGCCAGCCGAATATCGGGGACAGCGAACACTGAAGCTTTCTTT. Translated: CASRISGTANTEAFF.

This sequence joins TRBV9 and TRBJ2-7; no definite D call. The germline gives CDR1 SGDLS, CDR2 YYNGEE. The CDR3 is made up of 13 amino acids. Deletions cut 3 bases from V and 6 bases from J, with 13 bases between. The CDR3 nucleotides read TGTGCCAGCAGCGCCCTAATCCTCGGCGAGCAGTACTTC. This translates into CASSALILGEQYF.

The chain links TRBV28 to TRBJ2-7; weak D call: TRBD2 (6 bases). Per the germline V gene, CDR1 is MDHEN and CDR2 is SYDVKM. Trimming removed 2 bases from V and 2 bases from J, with 13 bases in between. The CDR3 extends over 15 amino acids. The CDR3, as DNA: TGTGCCAGCAGTTTAGGGCTAGCGCGGACCTACGAGCAGTACTTC. Translation gives CASSLGLARTYEQYF.

The V and J genes are TRBV3-1 (or the pseudogene TRBV3-2) and TRBJ1-2; no clear D gene. This CDR3 comprises 15 residues. The V gene lost 0 bases and the J gene lost 4 bases, with 12 bases spanning the gap. Per the germline V gene, CDR1 is LGHDT and CDR2 is YNNKEL (reference sequence). In DNA form, the CDR3 reads TGTGCCAGCAGCCAAGACCACTCGGGGTCCTATGGCTACACCTTC. Its protein is CASSQDHSGSYGYTF.

The chain couples TRBV5-8 to TRBJ2-3; no reliable D call. The CDR3 covers 15 residues. Germline CDR1 is SGHTS and CDR2 is YDEGEE. V lost 6 bases to trimming and J lost 2 bases, with 16 bases between them. The CDR3 nucleotides are TGTGCCAGCACCGAAGCCAGGCAGAACACAGATACGCAGTATTTT. Translation: CASTEARQNTDTQYF.

This chain uses TRBV5-1 with TRBJ2-3; tentative D call: TRBD2 (5 bases). Germline CDR1 SGHRS, CDR2 YFSETQ. Trimming pared 4 bases from V and 2 bases from J, leaving 11 bases between. The CDR3 length is 14 residues. The CDR3 protein is CASSLRASTDTQYF. The CDR3 nucleotides read TGCGCCAGCAGCCTGCGGGCCTCCACAGATACGCAGTATTTT.

The CDR3 sequence: CARSPRATGRHSPLHF. Written as DNA, the CDR3 is TGTGCCAGAAGCCCCCGTGCAACAGGGCGACATTCACCCCTCCACTTT. The chain links TRBV5-3 to TRBJ1-6, with D possibly matching TRBD1 (6 bases). TRBV5-3 is assigned to the ORF class and has an uncertain function. The V gene lost 4 bases and the J gene lost 8 bases, with 19 bases spanning the gap. This CDR3 contains 16 residues.

The chain has TRBV24-1 and TRBJ1-2; 9 bases agree with TRBD1. CDR3 length equals 14 residues. The germline gives CDR1 KGHDR, CDR2 SFDVKD. After removal of 4 bases from V and 4 bases from J, the junction contained 3 bases not matched to a gene. The chain's CDR3 is CATSDTGGPYGYTF. The CDR3 nucleotides read TGTGCCACCAGTGACACAGGGGGCCCCTATGGCTACACCTTC.

V usage is TRBV4-2 and J usage is TRBJ2-1, with 13 bases aligning to TRBD2. The germline CDR1 and CDR2 sequences are LGHNA and YNFKEQ. V dropped 1 base and J dropped 0; count of bases not matched to a gene: 0. The CDR3 is made up of 17 amino acids. CDR3 DNA sequence: TGTGCCAGCAGCCAAGGACTAGCGGGGGGCTCCTACAATGAGCAGTTCTTC. It translates to CASSQGLAGGSYNEQFF.

V gene TRBV18 combines with J gene TRBJ2-7; 10 bases line up with TRBD2. V shed 1 base and J 6 bases; nucleotides not matched to a gene: 6. This CDR3 is 15 amino acids long. Germline CDR1 KGHSH, CDR2 LQKENI. This CDR3 reads CASSPLTSGIVEQYF. The CDR3 bases are TGTGCCAGCTCACCACTCACTAGCGGGATCGTCGAGCAGTACTTC.